This TCR beta chain originates from a study of blood T cells in healthy people across ages. General study results and limits: When set beside aged donors, long-lived donors presented more naive CD4+ cells and higher diversity.

On this clonotype itself: The antigen remains unidentified.

Germline V gene data show CDR1 as MNHEY and CDR2 as SVGAGI. The V end lost 6 bases, the J end lost 1 base, and 14 bases lay between the germline ends. This CDR3 region has 15 residues. Isolated PBMCs totaled at least 6.5 million in each sample. Primers used in a second PCR of about 6 to 11 cycles were a sample-barcoded 5' primer and a J-beta primer mix. TCRdb redid the calling of the 5' RACE reads with MiXCR, one entry per CDR3 protein. The sample lists 850,000 to 950,000 distinct CDR3 sequences; more than 25% were seen once. The sequencing input was blood. The chain has TRBV6-5 and TRBJ2-3; perhaps TRBD2 as D (6 bases). The source is a woman older than 75 in good health. DNA for the CDR3: TGTGCCAGCAGGTATATGGCTAGCGGCACAGATACGCAGTATTTT. This translates into CASRYMASGTDTQYF.